The sequence of this T cell receptor (beta chain) was determined in a study of blood T cell repertoires in COVID-19 (dated by TCRdb to 2018 to 2020). Turning to the overall study: Collaborator samples came from the United States, Italy and Spain and covered acute and convalescent phases of COVID-19. The prospective study material was composed of cDNA or gDNA derived from T cells, B-cell-depleted T cells, or PBMCs. Deeply sampled blood TCRbeta repertoires from subjects exposed to, actively infected with, or recovered from COVID-19 were included in the dataset. The repertoires were made available in a free public database intended to serve as a resource for research on the immune response to SARS-CoV-2. The samples were drawn from two sources: the first 160 participants of the ongoing ImmuneRACE study, and 1,254 subjects contributed by 6 global collaborators. Nearly every sample came with metadata listing a de-identified subject ID, COVID-19 status, age in years and sex. HLA class I and class II types, where available, came from metadata supplied by the sample provider rather than from assay-based typing. General study outcomes and caveats: Clinical and demographic metadata were provided uncurated, with the amount varying by source and participant.

According to the germline V gene, CDR1 reads ENHRY and CDR2 reads SYGVKD. The CDR3 covers 15 residues, taking in both the cysteine and the phenylalanine. The only DNA kept is the CDR3, 45 bases in frame from the first base. Deletion took 0 bases off V and 7 bases off J, with a span of 12 bases between the germline ends. Collaborating institutions collected whole blood in K2EDTA tubes following their own protocols. Collaborator samples were shipped for TCRbeta analysis as frozen whole blood, isolated PBMCs, or DNA extracted from either sample type. Note on this clone: The specificity of this receptor is unknown. No base-level quality is on record; no much larger clone is a single base apart.

TCRbeta CDR3 regions were amplified from genomic DNA using the immunoSEQ Assay, a bias-controlled multiplex PCR. Per the authors' processing: Nucleated cell counts per sample were estimated from amplification of reference gene primers within the assay. To quantify the absolute abundance of each unique TCRbeta CDR3 rearrangement, sequence reads were collapsed and filtered. For each sample, productive Simpson clonality was calculated as the square root of Simpson's diversity index across productive rearrangements. As stored in TCRdb, this immuneACCESS dataset retains in-frame rearrangements with V and J assigned. A fraction of the clones does not appear; measured against another copy, unresolved V genes explain less than half of the discrepancy, and the remainder lacks a known reason. D and trimming come from the DNA, and the V and J calls and clone size come from that table. This sample holds approximately 71,000 clones; 70% to 90% were observed only once. Over 4% of the sample is in the top ten clones.

In this chain, TRBV10-3 is recombined with TRBJ1-4, with a weak D call of TRBD1 (6 bases match). The source material was peripheral blood. The TCR sequence derives from a man aged 45 to 65 with acute or convalescent COVID-19. The DNA is TGTGCCATCAGTGAGTCGATCGGGGGGCTTGAAAAACTGTTTTTT. Translated, this gives CAISESIGGLEKLFF.